Given below is one T cell receptor (beta chain) in context. No antigen is known for it. This sample is part of a study of OX40 agonist ivuxolimab in advanced cancers. On the study more broadly: In three patients, partial responses were observed, one with hepatocellular carcinoma and two with cutaneous melanoma. Overall study findings and caveats: The mean number of expanded clones was higher in CD8+ T cells than in CD4+.

TCRdb keeps only in-frame clones here, not all; method: immunoSEQ multiplex PCR. Of around 60,000 clones in the sample, about 88% were seen once. The CDR3 consists of 15 residues. V dropped 3 bases and J dropped 3 bases, with 15 bases sitting between them. Germline CDR1 and CDR2: SGHKS and YYEKEE (reference sequence). This sequence originates from an adult with an advanced solid tumor such as melanoma, head and neck, liver or kidney cancer. This chain connects TRBV5-5 to TRBJ1-2, with D possibly matching TRBD1 (5 bases). Material: CD4+ or CD8+ T cells sorted from blood, obtained in a trial of the OX40 agonist ivuxolimab. The CDR3 loop is CASSSWRGPDYGYTF. In DNA, the CDR3 is TGTGCCAGCAGCTCCTGGAGGGGCCCCGACTATGGCTACACCTTC.